This T cell receptor beta chain stems from a study of shared clonotypes between healthy human individuals. Findings and caveats of the study: Donors were few, which limited the genetic and exposure-history diversity represented. Generally, estimated richness proved larger in naive subsets than it did in memory subsets.

The V end was cut by 5 bases, the J end by 1 base, with 3 bases between. CDR1 is MDHEN and CDR2 is SYDVKM in the germline V gene. The CDR3 spans 11 residues. There were only Caucasian adults among the donors, and all lived in Nashville, Tennessee. On this clone itself: Antigen unknown. This may be a read error, as it is one base from a much larger clone. Other DNA sequences of this sample code for an identical CDR3.

Libraries were prepared by immunoSEQ multiplex PCR; TCRdb keeps only in-frame clonotypes and omits some of them. Of about 1 million clones listed, 75% are singletons. The chain employs TRBV28 and TRBJ2-7, with D hard to call. This clonotype originated in a man aged 18 to 30 in good health. The sequenced sample was memory CD4+ T cells sorted from blood. Subset reported: CD45RA-negative fraction. CDR3 in DNA: TGTGCCAGCAGTATATCCTACGAGCAGTACTTC. This sequence encodes CASSISYEQYF.